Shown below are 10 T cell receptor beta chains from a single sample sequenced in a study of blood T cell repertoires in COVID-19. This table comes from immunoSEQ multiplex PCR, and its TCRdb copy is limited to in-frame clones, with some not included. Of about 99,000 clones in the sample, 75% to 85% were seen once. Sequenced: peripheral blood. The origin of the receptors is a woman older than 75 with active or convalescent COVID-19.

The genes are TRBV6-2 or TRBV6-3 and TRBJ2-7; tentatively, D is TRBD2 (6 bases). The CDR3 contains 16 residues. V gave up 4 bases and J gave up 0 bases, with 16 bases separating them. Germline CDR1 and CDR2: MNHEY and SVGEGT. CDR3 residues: CASSSLRAGRSYEQYF. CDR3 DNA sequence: TGTGCCAGCAGTTCTCTCCGGGCGGGACGCTCCTACGAGCAGTACTTC.

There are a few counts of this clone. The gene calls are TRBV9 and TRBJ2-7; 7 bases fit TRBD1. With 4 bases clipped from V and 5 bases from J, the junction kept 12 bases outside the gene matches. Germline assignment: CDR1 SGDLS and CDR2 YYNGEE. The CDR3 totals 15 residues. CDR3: CASSFFDRVTDEQYF. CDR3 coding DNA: TGTGCCAGCAGCTTCTTCGACAGGGTTACGGACGAGCAGTACTTC.

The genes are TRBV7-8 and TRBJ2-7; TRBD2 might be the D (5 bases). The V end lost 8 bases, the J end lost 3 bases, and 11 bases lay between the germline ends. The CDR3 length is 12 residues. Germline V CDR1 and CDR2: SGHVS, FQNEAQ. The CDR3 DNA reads TGTGCCAGCGGGGAGCGGAGCTACGAGCAGTACTTC. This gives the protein CASGERSYEQYF.

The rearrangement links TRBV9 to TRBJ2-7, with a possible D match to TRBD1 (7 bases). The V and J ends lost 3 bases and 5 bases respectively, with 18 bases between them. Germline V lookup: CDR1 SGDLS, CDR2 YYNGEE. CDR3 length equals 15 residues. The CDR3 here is CASSEGGQLRHEQYF. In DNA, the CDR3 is TGTGCCAGCAGCGAGGGGGGACAGCTCCGTCACGAGCAGTACTTC.

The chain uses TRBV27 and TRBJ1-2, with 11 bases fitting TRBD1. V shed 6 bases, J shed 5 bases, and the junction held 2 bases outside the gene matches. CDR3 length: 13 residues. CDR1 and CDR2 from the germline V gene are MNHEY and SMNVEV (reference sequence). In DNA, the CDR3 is TGTGCCAGCAGCGGGACAGGGGGATATGGCTACACCTTC. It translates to CASSGTGGYGYTF.

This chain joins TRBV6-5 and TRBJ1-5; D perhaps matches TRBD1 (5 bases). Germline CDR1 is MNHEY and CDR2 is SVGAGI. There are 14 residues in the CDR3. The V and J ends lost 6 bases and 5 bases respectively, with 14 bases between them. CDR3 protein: CASRVRQSHQPQHF. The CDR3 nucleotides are TGTGCCAGCAGGGTCAGACAGAGCCATCAGCCCCAGCATTTT.

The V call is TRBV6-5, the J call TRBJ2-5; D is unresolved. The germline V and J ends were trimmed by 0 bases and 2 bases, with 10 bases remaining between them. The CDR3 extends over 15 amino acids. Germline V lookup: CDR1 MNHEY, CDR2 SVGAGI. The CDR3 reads CASSYSPRPQETQYF. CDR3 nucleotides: TGTGCCAGCAGTTACTCACCCAGGCCACAAGAGACCCAGTACTTC.

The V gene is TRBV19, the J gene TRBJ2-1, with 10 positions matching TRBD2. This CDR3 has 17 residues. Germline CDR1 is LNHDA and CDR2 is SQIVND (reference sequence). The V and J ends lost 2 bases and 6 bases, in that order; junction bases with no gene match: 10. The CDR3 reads CASSIPQGAGGPNEQFF. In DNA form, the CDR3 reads TGTGCCAGTAGTATACCGCAGGGAGCGGGAGGGCCCAATGAGCAGTTCTTC.

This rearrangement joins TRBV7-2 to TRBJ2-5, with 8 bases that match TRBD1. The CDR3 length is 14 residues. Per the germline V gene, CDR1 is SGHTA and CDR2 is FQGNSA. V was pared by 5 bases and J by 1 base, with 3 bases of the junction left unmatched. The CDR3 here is CASSPDRVQETQYF. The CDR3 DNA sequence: TGTGCCAGCAGCCCGGACAGGGTCCAAGAGACCCAGTACTTC.

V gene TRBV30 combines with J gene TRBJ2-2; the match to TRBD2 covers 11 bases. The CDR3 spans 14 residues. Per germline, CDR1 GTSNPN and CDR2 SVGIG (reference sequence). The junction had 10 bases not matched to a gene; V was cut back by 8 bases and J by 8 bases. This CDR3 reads CAHSGRALMGELFF. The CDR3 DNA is TGTGCCCATAGCGGGAGGGCTTTGATGGGGGAGCTGTTTTTT.